This T cell receptor (beta chain) was captured by sequencing in a study of cytomegalovirus exposure and HLA in healthy donors. J lost 7 bases, V lost 4 bases, and 9 bases had no gene match. The germline V gene has CDR1 SGHRS and CDR2 YFSETQ. The CDR3 contains 14 residues. Assay used: immunoSEQ multiplex PCR; TCRdb lists only in-frame clones, some missing. The data hold about 160,000 clones, with more than 70% observed a single time. The rearrangement links TRBV5-1 to TRBJ1-2; 8 bases agree with TRBD1. This sequence was found in a man in his thirties or forties in good health and CMV-seropositive. The sequenced sample was PBMCs. The CDR3 sequence is CASSGGQGAGGYTF. DNA of the CDR3: TGCGCCAGCAGCGGCGGCCAGGGGGCGGGTGGCTACACCTTC.